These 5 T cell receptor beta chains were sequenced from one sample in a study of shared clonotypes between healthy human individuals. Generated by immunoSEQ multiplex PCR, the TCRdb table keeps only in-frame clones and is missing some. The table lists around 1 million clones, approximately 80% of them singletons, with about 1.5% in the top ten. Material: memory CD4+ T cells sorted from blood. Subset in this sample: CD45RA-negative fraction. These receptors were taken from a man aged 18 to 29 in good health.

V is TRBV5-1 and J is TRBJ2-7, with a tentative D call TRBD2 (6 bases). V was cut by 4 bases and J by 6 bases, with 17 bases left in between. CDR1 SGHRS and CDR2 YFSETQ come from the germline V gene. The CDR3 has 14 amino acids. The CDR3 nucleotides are TGCGCCAGCAGCGGAGGGCCAGGTCAAGCCGAGCAGTACTTC. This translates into CASSGGPGQAEQYF.

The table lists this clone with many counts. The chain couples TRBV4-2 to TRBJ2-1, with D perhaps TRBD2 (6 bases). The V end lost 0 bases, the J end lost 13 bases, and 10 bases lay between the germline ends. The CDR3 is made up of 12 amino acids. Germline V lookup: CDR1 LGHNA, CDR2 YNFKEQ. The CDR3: CASSQDAGTQFF. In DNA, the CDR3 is TGTGCCAGCAGCCAAGACGCGGGGACCCAGTTCTTC.

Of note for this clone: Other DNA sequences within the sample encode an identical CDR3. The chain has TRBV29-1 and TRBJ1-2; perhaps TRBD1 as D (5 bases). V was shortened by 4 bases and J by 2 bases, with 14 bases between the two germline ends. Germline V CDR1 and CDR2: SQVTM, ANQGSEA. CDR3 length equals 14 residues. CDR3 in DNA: TGCAGCGTTGGAGTATCGGGGGGGAACTATGGCTACACCTTC. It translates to CSVGVSGGNYGYTF.

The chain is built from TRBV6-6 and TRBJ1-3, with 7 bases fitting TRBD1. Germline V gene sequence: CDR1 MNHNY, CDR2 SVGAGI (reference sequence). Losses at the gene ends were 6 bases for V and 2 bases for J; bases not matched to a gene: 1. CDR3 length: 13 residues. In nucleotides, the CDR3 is TGTGCCAGCAGAGACAGGGCTGGAAACACCATATATTTT. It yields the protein CASRDRAGNTIYF.

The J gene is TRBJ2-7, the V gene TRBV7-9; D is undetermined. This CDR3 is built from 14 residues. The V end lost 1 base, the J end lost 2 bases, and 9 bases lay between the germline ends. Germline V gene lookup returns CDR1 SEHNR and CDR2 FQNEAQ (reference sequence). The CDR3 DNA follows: TGTGCCAGCAGCTTAGAAATGGAGCCCTACGAGCAGTACTTC. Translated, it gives CASSLEMEPYEQYF.